This T cell receptor (beta chain) is drawn from a study of Ad26.COV2.S vaccination and SARS-CoV-2 variants. Study in general: By the intramuscular route, Ad26.COV2.S was given once, or twice 56 days apart. Notes on the study in general: Breadth measured for non-spike TCRs was similar across vaccine and placebo recipients.

Profiled with immunoSEQ multiplex PCR; TCRdb holds only in-frame clones, not every one. The repertoire consists of roughly 350,000 clones, with less than 90% occurring once and the leading ten covering around 6.6%. On this clone: The antigen remains undetermined.

Documented treatment: roughly 19 received Ad26.COV2.S at low or high dose, single or two shots; about 5 received placebo; per-sample allocation not given. Vaccine and placebo recipients were sampled on day 63 after the first injection. This CDR3 is built from 12 residues. Per the germline V gene, CDR1 is SGHDN and CDR2 is FVKESK. V was trimmed by 1 base and J by 13 bases, leaving 13 bases between them. The clonotype comes from a person between 18 and 65 years old who received the Ad26.COV2.S COVID-19 vaccine or a placebo. The gene calls are TRBV14 and TRBJ1-1; D is unclear. Material: peripheral blood, obtained in a trial of Ad26.COV2.S vaccine versus placebo. The CDR3 sequence: CASSQGSQYGFF. As DNA, the CDR3 is TGTGCCAGCAGCCAAGGTTCCCAGTACGGTTTCTTT.